The sequence of this TCR beta chain was determined in a study of shared clonotypes between healthy human individuals (dated by TCRdb to the early 2020s). With regard to the full study: Three men and a couple of women, aged 18 to 49 years, made up the cohort. The study deeply sequenced blood TCR repertoires of about five healthy adults to estimate repertoire size and the extent of clonotype sharing between individuals. Leukapheresis yielded between about 0.9 and 10 billion PBMCs per donor. For each donor, CD4 naive and CD4 memory were each run on three plates, CD8 naive on two plates, and CD8 memory on one plate. Different laboratories and diverse techniques were used to prepare libraries and sequence TCR repertoires, to increase sequencing depth and limit assay-specific biases. General conclusions and limits of the study: Clonotypes shared by all four sorted-subset donors showed higher generation probabilities than non-shared clonotypes. Sampling was limited to blood, and TCR repertoires in tissue likely differ from TCR repertoires in blood. Because the study included a small number of donors, the genetic and exposure-history diversity represented was limited. Across a handful of donors, about 5% of naive CD4, more than 3% of naive CD8, 2% to 2.5% of memory CD4, and over 0.35% of memory CD8 clonotypes were shared. Even with the large sequencing depth, rarefaction of the sorted-subset datasets indicated that sequencing was incomplete. Larger estimated clonotype richness was generally found for naive subsets than for memory subsets. Pairwise subsampling led to the expectation that sequencing depth would affect the degree of clonotype sharing among donors.

Taken from cysteine to phenylalanine, the CDR3 has 15 residues. Just CDR3 DNA is preserved here, 45 bases in frame from base 1. V trim: 6 bases; J trim: 11 bases; unmatched bases: 14. CDR1 and CDR2 are read off the germline V gene as WSHSY and SAAADI. Donors were healthy HIV-negative adults with no recently reported acute infections or vaccinations. Every donor was a Caucasian adult residing in Nashville, Tennessee, USA. CD4+ T cells were enriched by magnetic negative selection; naive cells were then positively selected on CD45RA, and the negative fraction formed the memory subset. Blood was collected by leukapheresis, and PBMCs were isolated by Ficoll-Histopaque density gradient centrifugation and then cryopreserved in liquid nitrogen vapor phase. Purity and quantity of every magnetically sorted T cell population were checked by analytical flow cytometry. From each sorted fraction, genomic DNA was isolated and quantified by UV absorbance on a Nanodrop 2000c.

In regard to this clone: No cognate antigen has been identified for it. Base quality data are lacking; no much larger clone is found one base away.

Using the deep immunoSEQ assay, multiplex PCR amplified TCR CDR3 regions from genomic DNA. Extracted genomic DNA from each cell subset was spread evenly across all wells of several immunoSEQ 96-well plates, with each plate serving as a replicate. For sorted subsets, 150 to 250 ng genomic DNA, equal to some 30,000 T cell genomes, was loaded into each replicate PCR. Purified libraries were measured with a Qubit 3.0 fluorometer, size-checked on a Bioanalyzer 2100, and measured again with the KAPA Library Quantification kit. Each immunoSEQ 96-well plate was sequenced on its own single-read 150-cycle Illumina NextSeq 550 flow cell. From the authors' description of their analysis: The immunoSEQ output contained only junctional sequences without quality scores, so filtering could not match that applied to full-length reads. To assign V/J genes and CDR3, sequences were annotated using PyIR, a Python wrapper for IgBLAST v1.9, with IMGT germline references. Reads were removed for weak V/J assignments (E-value above 1e-6), missing CDR3, stop codons, out-of-frame junctions, or ambiguous translated residues. A V3J clonotype was defined by an identical inferred V gene, J gene, and CDR3 amino acid sequence. The percentage overlap between two repertoires was calculated by dividing the number of shared unique clonotypes by the size of the smaller repertoire. Repertoire richness was assessed with RTK rarefaction, the Chao1 estimator, and Recon v2.1 estimates of unobserved clonotypes. Generation probabilities for all TCRbeta clonotypes obtained by the gDNA method from a few donors were computed using OLGA. The source is immuneACCESS, and TCRdb retained only in-frame sequences with V and J called. Part of the clones is not carried over; for the studies checked, unresolved V genes explain less than half of this, and the remainder is unexplained. The DNA was the basis for D and trimming; V, J and clone size are from that table. The sample contains around 700,000 clones, around three quarters of them found a single time. Around 1.8% of the sample comes from the top ten.

The rearrangement joined TRBV10-2 to TRBJ2-2; TRBD2 matches 8 bases in the middle. The origin of this receptor is a woman aged 25 to 45 in good health. Sequences were obtained from memory CD4+ T cells sorted from blood. The cell subset or site label of this sample denotes: CD45RA-negative fraction. The base sequence is TGCGCCAGCAGGAAAATTAGCGGGACTATAATCGAGCTGTTTTTT. Translated, it reads CASRKISGTIIELFF.